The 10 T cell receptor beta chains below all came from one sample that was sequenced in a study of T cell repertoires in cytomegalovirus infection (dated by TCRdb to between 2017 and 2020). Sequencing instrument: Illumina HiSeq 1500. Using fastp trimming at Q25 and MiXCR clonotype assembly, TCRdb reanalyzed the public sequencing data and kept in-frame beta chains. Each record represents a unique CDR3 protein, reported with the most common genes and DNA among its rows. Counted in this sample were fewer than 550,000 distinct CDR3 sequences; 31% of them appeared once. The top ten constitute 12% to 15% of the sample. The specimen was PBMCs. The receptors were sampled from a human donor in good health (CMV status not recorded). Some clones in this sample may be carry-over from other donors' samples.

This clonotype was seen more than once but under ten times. The CDR3 sequence: CASSINSAHSGANVLTF. For the CDR3, the DNA is TGTGCCAGCAGCATAAACAGCGCCCACTCTGGGGCCAACGTCCTGACTTTC. This chain uses TRBV7-8 with TRBJ2-6; D is ambiguous. V gave up 5 bases and J gave up 0 bases, with 14 bases separating them. The CDR3 contains 17 residues. Germline CDR1 and CDR2: SGHVS and FQNEAQ.

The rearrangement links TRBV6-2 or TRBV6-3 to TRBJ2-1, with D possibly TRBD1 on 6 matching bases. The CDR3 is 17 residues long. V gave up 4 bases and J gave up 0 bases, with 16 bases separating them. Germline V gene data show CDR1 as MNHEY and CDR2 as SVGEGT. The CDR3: CASSFYRPGDSYNEQFF. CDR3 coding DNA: TGTGCCAGCAGTTTCTACAGGCCAGGGGACTCCTACAATGAGCAGTTCTTC.

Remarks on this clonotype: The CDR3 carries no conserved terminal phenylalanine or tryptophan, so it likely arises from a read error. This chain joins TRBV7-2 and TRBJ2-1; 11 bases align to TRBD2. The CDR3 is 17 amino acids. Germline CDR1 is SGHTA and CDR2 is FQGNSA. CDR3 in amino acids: CASTWGATSGGYKEQFL. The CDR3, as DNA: TGTGCCAGCACCTGGGGGGCAACTAGCGGGGGCTACAAGGAGCAGTTCTTA.

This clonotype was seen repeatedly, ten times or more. The CDR3 loop is CASSLVTARGEAFF. The CDR3 DNA reads TGTGCCAGCAGCTTGGTCACAGCCCGAGGTGAAGCTTTCTTT. The V call is TRBV11-2, the J call TRBJ1-1; D unresolved. This CDR3 is built from 14 residues. Germline V gene sequence: CDR1 SGHAT, CDR2 FQNNGV. V lost 3 bases, J lost 7 bases, and 15 bases lay in between.

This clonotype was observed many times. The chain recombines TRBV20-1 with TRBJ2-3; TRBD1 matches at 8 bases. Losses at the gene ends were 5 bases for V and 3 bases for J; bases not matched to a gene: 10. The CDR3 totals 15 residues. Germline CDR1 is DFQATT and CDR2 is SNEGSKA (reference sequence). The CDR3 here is CSAPRQGMRTDTQYF. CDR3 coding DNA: TGCAGTGCTCCCCGACAGGGGATGAGGACAGATACGCAGTATTTT.

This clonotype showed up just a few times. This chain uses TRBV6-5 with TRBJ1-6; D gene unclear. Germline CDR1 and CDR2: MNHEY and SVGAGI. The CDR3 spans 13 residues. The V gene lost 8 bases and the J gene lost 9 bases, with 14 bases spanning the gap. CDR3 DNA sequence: TGTGCCAGCTCCCCAGTTTGGGGTTCACCCCTCCACTTT. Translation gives CASSPVWGSPLHF.

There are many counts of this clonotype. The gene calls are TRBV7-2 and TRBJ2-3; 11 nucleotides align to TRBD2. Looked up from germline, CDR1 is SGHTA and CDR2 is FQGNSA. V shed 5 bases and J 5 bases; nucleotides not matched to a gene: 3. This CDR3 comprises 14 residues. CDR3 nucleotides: TGTGCCAGCAGCCTACTAGCGGGGGAAGATACGCAGTATTTT. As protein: CASSLLAGEDTQYF.

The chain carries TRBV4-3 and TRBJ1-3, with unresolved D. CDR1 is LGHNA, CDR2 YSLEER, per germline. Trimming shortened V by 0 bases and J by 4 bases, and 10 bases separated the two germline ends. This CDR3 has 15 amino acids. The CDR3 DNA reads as TGCGCCAGCAGCCAAGATATAGGGTCCGGAAACACCATATATTTT. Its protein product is CASSQDIGSGNTIYF.

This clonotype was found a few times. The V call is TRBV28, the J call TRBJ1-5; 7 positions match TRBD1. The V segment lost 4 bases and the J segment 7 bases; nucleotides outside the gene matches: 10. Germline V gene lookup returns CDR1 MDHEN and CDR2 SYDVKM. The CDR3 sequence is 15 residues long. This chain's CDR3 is CASSSPTGWDQPQHF. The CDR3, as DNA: TGTGCCAGCAGTTCCCCGACAGGGTGGGACCAGCCCCAGCATTTT.

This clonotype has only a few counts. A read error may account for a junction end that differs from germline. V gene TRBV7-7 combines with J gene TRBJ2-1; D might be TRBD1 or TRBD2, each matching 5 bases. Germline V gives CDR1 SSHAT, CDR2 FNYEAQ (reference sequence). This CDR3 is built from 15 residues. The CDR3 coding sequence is TGTGCTAGCAGCTTAAGGGGACCATTAGATAATGAGCAGTTCTTC. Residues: CASSLRGPLDNEQFF.